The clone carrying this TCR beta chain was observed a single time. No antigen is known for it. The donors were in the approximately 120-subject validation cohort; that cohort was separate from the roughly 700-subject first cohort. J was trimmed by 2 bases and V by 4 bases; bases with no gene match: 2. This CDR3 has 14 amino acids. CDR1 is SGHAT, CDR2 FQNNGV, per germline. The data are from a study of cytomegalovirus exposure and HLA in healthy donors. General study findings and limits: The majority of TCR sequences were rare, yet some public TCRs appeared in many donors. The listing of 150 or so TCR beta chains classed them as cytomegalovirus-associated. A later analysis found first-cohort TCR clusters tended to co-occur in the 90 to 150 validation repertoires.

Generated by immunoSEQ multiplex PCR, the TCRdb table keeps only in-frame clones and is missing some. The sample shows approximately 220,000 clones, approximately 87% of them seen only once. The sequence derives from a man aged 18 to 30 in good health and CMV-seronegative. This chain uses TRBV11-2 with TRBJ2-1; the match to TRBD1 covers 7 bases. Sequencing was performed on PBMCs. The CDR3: CASSWGTAYNEQFF. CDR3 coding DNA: TGTGCCAGCAGCTGGGGGACAGCCTACAATGAGCAGTTCTTC.